Listed below are T cell receptor beta chains from one sample, sequenced in a study of blood T cell repertoires in COVID-19. This table comes from immunoSEQ multiplex PCR, and its TCRdb copy is limited to in-frame clones, with some not included. The table has 60,000 to 75,000 clones, roughly 85% seen once; the top ten hold roughly 2%. Sequencing was done on a sample of peripheral blood. These receptors came from a man aged 25 to 40 with acute or convalescent COVID-19. CDR3s leave out the opening cysteine and the closing phenylalanine or tryptophan. Rows give clone size only sometimes, using once, few, many, or a class for an expanded clone.

j_call clone_size v_call cdr3_aa
TRBJ1-1 NA TRBV9 ASSVVGQGALTEAF
TRBJ1-3 NA TRBV2 ASTRASPLTGNTIY
TRBJ2-1 once TRBV27 ASRTKTSGRYNEQF
TRBJ1-4 once TRBV5-5 ASSRDRVDEKLF
TRBJ1-2 NA TRBV19 ASSIDRQGYGYT
TRBJ1-1 NA TRBV30 AWSLGHNTEAF
TRBJ1-2 NA TRBV15 ATSRDRVQFPYGYT
TRBJ1-1 NA TRBV30 AWSEQGVGVTEAF
TRBJ2-7 once TRBV5-6 ASSIQGGLYEQY
TRBJ1-6 once TRBV25-1 ASSEAGNSPLH
TRBJ1-1 NA TRBV3-1/TRBV3-2 ASSQDLDSTEAF
TRBJ2-7 NA TRBV11-2 ASSPAPTGAYEQY
TRBJ1-1 NA TRBV14 ASSQDLETEAF
TRBJ1-3 NA TRBV5-6 ASSLVGGRDTIY
TRBJ1-6 NA TRBV5-1 ASSSPTTGDNSPLH